This T cell receptor (beta chain) was retrieved from a study of CD8 T cells in ankylosing spondylitis. This clonotype was found many times. The antigen remains unidentified. Library preparation for TCR beta used quantitative 5'-RACE with molecular barcodes. Each CDR3 protein gets one entry after TCRdb re-called the 5' RACE reads with MiXCR. The data hold fewer than 250,000 distinct CDR3 sequences, with 8% to 11% observed a single time. V was clipped by 2 bases and J by 8 bases, with 7 bases between them. The CDR3 contains 12 residues. Notes on the study in general: Significantly higher representation of disease-linked clones was reported for matched ankylosing spondylitis synovial fluid.

The chain combines TRBV12-3 or TRBV12-4 with TRBJ2-1, with no clear D. The sample taken for sequencing was blood, either unsorted or a sorted T cell fraction (not recorded which). The receptor comes from a male donor with ankylosing spondylitis or in good health (not recorded which). CDR3 coding DNA: TGTGCCAGCAGTTTAAAGGTGGATGAGCAGTTCTTC. Translation gives CASSLKVDEQFF.